The 22 T cell receptor beta chains below come from one sample, sequenced in a study of shared clonotypes between healthy human individuals. The method was immunoSEQ multiplex PCR; TCRdb's version includes in-frame clones alone and lacks a portion of them. Here the sample spans about 1.1 million clones, approximately 80% being singletons. Sequenced input: memory CD4+ T cells from PBMCs. Subset meaning: CD45RA-negative fraction. The receptors originated from a man aged 18 to 29 in good health. Some clones in this sample may be carry-over from other donors' samples.

This chain joins TRBV4-3 and TRBJ1-2; D unresolved. The CDR3 runs 14 residues. The germline V gene encodes CDR1 LGHNA and CDR2 YSLEER. V was cut by 3 bases and J by 6 bases, with 14 bases left in between. This CDR3 reads CASSQDRPMDGYTF. The CDR3 DNA reads as TGCGCCAGCAGCCAGGACCGTCCCATGGATGGCTACACCTTC.

The gene calls are TRBV28 and TRBJ2-1; no clear D. Trimming cost V 7 bases and J 4 bases, with 17 bases left between them. CDR1 is MDHEN and CDR2 is SYDVKM in the germline V gene. The CDR3 totals 15 residues. The CDR3 DNA is TGTGCCAGCACCCCTTCCCCATTAGGGTACAATGAGCAGTTCTTC. Translated: CASTPSPLGYNEQFF. The whole variable domain, remainder taken from reference TRBV28 and TRBJ2-1, is DVKVTQSSRYLVKRTGEKVFLECVQDMDHENMFWYRQDPGLGLRLIYFSYDVKMKEKGDIPEGYSVSREKKERFSLILESASTNQTSMYLCASTPSPLGYNEQFFGPGTRLTVL.

This rearrangement joins TRBV2 to TRBJ1-5; D is unclear. Germline assignment: CDR1 SNHLY and CDR2 FYNNEI. This CDR3 contains 13 residues. V was trimmed by 4 bases and J by 5 bases, leaving 9 bases between them. The chain's CDR3 is CASSGPPDQPQHF. CDR3 sequence (DNA): TGTGCCAGCAGTGGCCCCCCAGATCAGCCCCAGCATTTT.

The chain joins TRBV5-4 to TRBJ2-7, with 11 nucleotides matching TRBD2. The germline V gene has CDR1 SGHNT and CDR2 YYREEE (reference sequence). This CDR3 region has 17 residues. The V gene end was trimmed by 0 bases and the J gene end by 1 base; junction bases not matched to a gene: 6. This CDR3 is CASSLAPLAGASYEQYF. As DNA, the CDR3 is TGTGCCAGCAGCTTGGCCCCACTAGCGGGGGCATCCTACGAGCAGTACTTC.

This clone was observed once. The rearrangement joins TRBV5-1 to TRBJ2-7; D is ambiguous. This CDR3 is 16 amino acids long. The V gene's germline CDR1 is SGHRS and CDR2 YFSETQ. Trimming left V 4 bases short and J 0 bases short, with 17 bases between. CDR3 residues: CASSQSTGLSSYEQYF. The CDR3 DNA is TGCGCCAGCAGCCAATCGACCGGGCTTAGCTCCTACGAGCAGTACTTC. The variable domain in full, with the rest retrieved from reference TRBV5-1 and TRBJ2-7, is KAGVTQTPRYLIKTRGQQVTLSCSPISGHRSVSWYQQTPGQGLQFLFEYFSETQRNKGNFPGRFSGRQFSNSRSEMNVSTLELGDSALYLCASSQSTGLSSYEQYFGPGTRLTVT.

The chain combines TRBV28 with TRBJ1-1; 9 bases fit TRBD1. The CDR3 has 17 amino acids. Germline V gene data show CDR1 as MDHEN and CDR2 as SYDVKM. V shed 4 bases, J shed 5 bases, and the junction held 14 bases outside the gene matches. The CDR3 DNA follows: TGTGCCAGCAGTTCGGACCGGGACAGGGTAGCGAAGACTGAAGCTTTCTTT. Protein product: CASSSDRDRVAKTEAFF.

The chain links TRBV28 to TRBJ1-2; a possible D gene is TRBD1 (5 bases). This CDR3 spans 14 amino acids. Germline CDR1 is MDHEN and CDR2 is SYDVKM. V was cut by 4 bases and J by 7 bases, with 16 bases left in between. The chain's CDR3 is CASSSPEGARGYTF. Written as DNA, the CDR3 is TGTGCCAGCAGTTCCCCCGAAGGGGCGCGTGGCTACACCTTC.

This clone came up a few times. The rearrangement links TRBV27 to TRBJ2-3; no clear D gene. The CDR3 totals 13 residues. Germline assignment: CDR1 MNHEY and CDR2 SMNVEV (reference sequence). V shed 3 bases and J shed 10 bases, with 14 bases lying between them. The CDR3 loop is CASSFAVGYSQYF. CDR3 nucleotide sequence: TGTGCCAGCAGTTTTGCGGTGGGATATTCGCAGTATTTT.

The genes are TRBV10-3 and TRBJ1-1; 8 bases map to TRBD1. In germline, CDR1 is ENHRY, CDR2 SYGVKD. V lost 5 bases, J lost 6 bases, and 8 bases stayed unmatched. This CDR3 is built from 14 residues. CDR3 nucleotide sequence: TGTGCCATCAGTTTGACAGGGGCGGATGCTGAAGCTTTCTTT. It specifies CAISLTGADAEAFF.

This clone has just a few counts. CDR3: CASMRERTRYEQYF. Written as DNA, the CDR3 is TGTGCCAGCATGAGGGAAAGGACTAGGTACGAGCAGTACTTC. The chain carries TRBV2 and TRBJ2-7; 7 bases line up with TRBD2. V shed 7 bases and J 4 bases; nucleotides not matched to a gene: 10. CDR1 is SNHLY, CDR2 FYNNEI, per germline. The CDR3 extends over 14 amino acids. Full variable domain (missing parts from reference TRBV2 and TRBJ2-7): EPEVTQTPSHQVTQMGQEVILRCVPISNHLYFYWYRQILGQKVEFLVSFYNNEISEKSEIFDDQFSVERPDGSNFTLKIRSTKLEDSAMYFCASMRERTRYEQYFGPGTRLTVT.

The chain is built from TRBV5-4 and TRBJ2-3; D not resolved. The V and J ends lost 4 bases and 0 bases respectively, with 21 bases between them. The germline V gene encodes CDR1 SGHNT and CDR2 YYREEE (reference sequence). The CDR3 has 18 amino acids. The CDR3 sequence: CASSLITGSPYSTDTQYF. CDR3 nucleotides: TGTGCCAGCAGCCTGATCACCGGCAGTCCCTATAGCACAGATACGCAGTATTTT.

CDR3 amino acids: CASSSGTALSGNTIYF. CDR3 nucleotides: TGTGCCAGCAGCTCCGGGACAGCCCTCTCTGGAAACACCATATATTTT. The V and J genes are TRBV7-2 and TRBJ1-3; 7 bases fit TRBD1. The germline V gene has CDR1 SGHTA and CDR2 FQGNSA. This CDR3 is built from 16 residues. V shed 4 bases and J 0 bases; nucleotides not matched to a gene: 6.

With regard to this clone: Other DNA sequences in the same sample also yield this CDR3. The chain joins TRBV7-2 to TRBJ1-3; unclear D gene. The germline gives CDR1 SGHTA, CDR2 FQGNSA. The CDR3 length is 14 residues. Between the trimmed V and J ends, which lost 1 base and 0 bases, there was a span of 4 bases. CDR3 bases: TGTGCCAGCAGCTTAGGATACTCTGGAAACACCATATATTTT. This encodes CASSLGYSGNTIYF.

The chain recombines TRBV6-4 with TRBJ2-7; 7 nucleotides line up with TRBD2. From germline, CDR1 is MRHNA and CDR2 SNTAGT. CDR3 size: 13 residues. J gave up 3 bases and V 8 bases, and 7 bases lay outside the gene matches. The CDR3 spells CASSRREGYEQYF. In DNA form, the CDR3 reads TGTGCCAGCTCCCGCAGGGAGGGCTACGAGCAGTACTTC.

The rearrangement uses TRBV4-3 and TRBJ2-5; D is ambiguous. V dropped 0 bases and J dropped 1 base, with 6 bases sitting between them. The length of the CDR3 is 14 residues. CDR1 and CDR2 (germline): LGHNA, YSLEER. This CDR3 reads CASSQDFSQETQYF. The CDR3 DNA follows: TGCGCCAGCAGCCAAGATTTCTCCCAAGAGACCCAGTACTTC.

V and J are TRBV28 and TRBJ2-2; the D gene is possibly TRBD1 (5 bases). The CDR3 extends over 15 amino acids. Germline CDR1 reads MDHEN; CDR2 reads SYDVKM. The V end lost 5 bases, the J end lost 4 bases, and 14 bases lay between the germline ends. The CDR3 DNA follows: TGTGCCAGCAGTCCAGGACACTACGGCACCGGGGAGCTGTTTTTT. Protein: CASSPGHYGTGELFF.

The chain employs TRBV28 and TRBJ1-1; tentative D call: TRBD1 (6 bases). CDR1 is MDHEN and CDR2 is SYDVKM in the germline V gene. Between the trimmed V and J ends, which lost 8 bases and 2 bases, there was a span of 15 bases. The CDR3 length is 14 residues. As DNA, the CDR3 is TGTGCCAGCCTCGGGACATCGGTTAACACTGAAGCTTTCTTT. Its protein product is CASLGTSVNTEAFF.

This clone occurred many times. The V and J genes are TRBV4-1 and TRBJ2-3; perhaps D is TRBD1 or TRBD2 (6 bases each). Deletions cut 3 bases from V and 0 bases from J, with 10 bases between. CDR1 and CDR2 from the germline V gene are MGHRA and YSYEKL. CDR3 length equals 15 residues. CDR3 bases: TGCGCCAGCAGCCACGCGGGGACAAGCACAGATACGCAGTATTTT. Translation gives CASSHAGTSTDTQYF.

This chain joins TRBV28 and TRBJ2-5; D gene uncertain. V was shortened by 2 bases and J by 1 base, with 11 bases between the two germline ends. CDR3 size: 15 residues. CDR1 and CDR2 (germline): MDHEN, SYDVKM. The CDR3 here is CASSLIDGSQETQYF. CDR3 in DNA: TGTGCCAGCAGTTTAATCGACGGATCCCAAGAGACCCAGTACTTC.

On this clone: Within the sample, other DNA sequences also encode this same CDR3. This chain joins TRBV18 and TRBJ2-7; 9 positions match TRBD1. Germline trimming cut 3 bases from V and 5 bases from J; bases unmatched to any gene: 2. Germline values: CDR1 KGHSH, CDR2 LQKENI. CDR3 length: 13 amino acids. The CDR3 here is CASSPGQGDEQYF. The CDR3 DNA follows: TGTGCCAGCTCACCGGGACAGGGCGACGAGCAGTACTTC.

On this clone itself: Germline is not matched at one junction end, which may reflect a read error. This sequence joins TRBV4-3 and TRBJ1-1; 7 positions agree with TRBD1. Per germline, CDR1 LGHNA and CDR2 YSLEER. The CDR3 is 13 residues long. The CDR3 here is CASSLDRNTEASF. CDR3 DNA: TGCGCCAGCAGCCTGGACAGGAACACTGAAGCTTCCTTT.

Concerning this clone: Other nucleotide sequences from this sample produce the same CDR3. The chain carries TRBV5-1 and TRBJ1-1; D remains ambiguous. V lost 4 bases and J 1 base, leaving 8 bases between the germline ends. CDR3 length equals 13 residues. Germline V gives CDR1 SGHRS, CDR2 YFSETQ. CDR3 protein: CASSVRQNTEAFF. CDR3 in DNA: TGCGCCAGCAGCGTAAGACAGAACACTGAAGCTTTCTTT.